Below, 20 T cell receptor beta chains from the same sample are listed, as sequenced in a study of T-cell reconstitution after alpha-beta-depleted transplantation in children. The authors prepared the TCRbeta library with unique molecular identifiers. TCRdb re-derived calls from the PCR reads in MiXCR, one entry per CDR3 protein. The repertoire holds some 600,000 distinct CDR3 sequences, with roughly 15% as singletons. Material: PBMCs from the stem cell graft donor, obtained from the stem cell graft. These receptors were collected from a human donor who donated a stem cell graft to a child with acute myeloid leukemia.

This clonotype was counted only a few times. The V gene is TRBV28, the J gene TRBJ2-1; D remains unclear. The V gene's germline CDR1 is MDHEN and CDR2 SYDVKM. V gave up 7 bases and J gave up 4 bases, with 8 bases separating them. This CDR3 spans 12 amino acids. The CDR3 loop reads CASNQPYNEQFF. In nucleotides, the CDR3 is TGTGCCAGCAACCAACCATACAATGAGCAGTTCTTC.

This clonotype has more than one count but fewer than ten. Sequence at one end of the junction differs from germline and may be a read error. The chain is built from TRBV20-1 and TRBJ2-2; possible D gene TRBD1, 6 bases. Germline V gene data show CDR1 as DFQATT and CDR2 as SNEGSKA (reference sequence). The CDR3 has 14 amino acids. The CDR3 bases are TGCAGTGCCAGAGGGGGATCGATTGTCGGGGAGCTGTTTTTT. Its translation: CSARGGSIVGELFF.

The rearrangement joins TRBV5-6 to TRBJ2-2; D is unclear. Trimming took 1 base from V and 2 from J, leaving 6 bases between them. The length of the CDR3 is 14 residues. Germline V gene data show CDR1 as SGHDT and CDR2 as YYEEEE. The CDR3 loop is CASSLHTNTGELFF. CDR3 nucleotide sequence: TGTGCCAGCAGCTTGCACACCAACACCGGGGAGCTGTTTTTT.

This clonotype has at least ten counts. The rearrangement joins TRBV20-1 to TRBJ2-7; D possibly corresponds to TRBD1 (6 bases). Between the trimmed V and J ends, which lost 5 bases and 6 bases, there was a span of 11 bases. CDR1 is DFQATT and CDR2 is SNEGSKA in the germline V gene (reference sequence). This CDR3 is 11 amino acids long. As DNA, the CDR3 is TGCAGTGCTTACAGGGTCGGCGAGCAGTACTTC. This encodes CSAYRVGEQYF.

This clonotype has a count of ten or more. This chain links TRBV10-3 with TRBJ1-6; D perhaps matches TRBD1 (5 bases). V lost 2 bases and J lost 5, with 7 bases in between. CDR1 and CDR2 from the germline V gene are ENHRY and SYGVKD. The CDR3 covers 14 residues. This CDR3 is CAISEGGDNSPLHF. The CDR3 region has the DNA TGTGCCATCAGTGAGGGGGGGGATAATTCACCCCTCCACTTT.

This clonotype was counted between two and nine times. CDR3 bases: TGTGCCAGCAGGGGATGGGGGGATAATTCACCCCTCCACTTT. This encodes CASRGWGDNSPLHF. The rearrangement uses TRBV28 and TRBJ1-6, with D perhaps TRBD1 (5 bases). Trimming left V 6 bases short and J 5 bases short, with 11 bases between. The CDR3 consists of 14 residues. Looked up from germline, CDR1 is MDHEN and CDR2 is SYDVKM.

Ten or more counts support this clonotype. The chain combines TRBV12-3 or TRBV12-4 with TRBJ2-7, with D uncertain. The CDR3 is made up of 11 amino acids. V shed 2 bases and J shed 6 bases, with 5 bases lying between them. CDR3 sequence: CASSLRSEQYF. In nucleotides, the CDR3 is TGTGCCAGCAGTTTACGTTCCGAGCAGTACTTC.

In its sample, this clonotype was seen once. Because the CDR3's place on the DNA is in doubt, the DNA is left out and the CDR3 is given as listed by TCRdb. This chain joins TRBV10-1 and TRBJ2-1; the table names TRBD2, a call not compared with the DNA. Germline V CDR1 and CDR2: WNHNN, SYGVQD (reference sequence). Both ends counted, the CDR3 spans 15 residues. CDR3 loop: CICSAPTSGGNEQFF.

The V call is TRBV30, the J call TRBJ1-1; D uncertain. V lost 3 bases and J 5 bases, leaving 7 bases between the germline ends. The CDR3 runs to 11 residues. Germline CDR1 is GTSNPN and CDR2 is SVGIG (reference sequence). CDR3 amino acids: CAWSAVTEAFF. CDR3 nucleotides: TGTGCCTGGAGCGCGGTGACTGAAGCTTTCTTT.

CDR3 sequence (DNA): TGCAGCGTTGATGGAACAACACCAGCACCTAGCACAGATACGCAGTATTTT. Protein product: CSVDGTTPAPSTDTQYF. This rearrangement joins TRBV29-1 to TRBJ2-3, with D unresolved. Deletions cut 3 bases from V and 0 bases from J, with 19 bases between. Germline V gives CDR1 SQVTM, CDR2 ANQGSEA. The CDR3 contains 17 residues.

This clonotype was seen ten or more times. V and J are TRBV20-1 and TRBJ1-6, with TRBD1 identical over 7 bases. Germline V gives CDR1 DFQATT, CDR2 SNEGSKA (reference sequence). This CDR3 has 15 amino acids. J lost 6 bases, V lost 5 bases, and 10 bases had no gene match. CDR3 loop: CSAWDSRYSNSPLHF. CDR3 DNA: TGCAGTGCTTGGGACAGCCGATATTCTAATTCACCCCTCCACTTT.

On this clonotype: The junction departs from the called germline gene at one end, perhaps through a read error. The V call is TRBV12-3 or TRBV12-4, the J call TRBJ2-6; a weak D match, TRBD1 (6 bases). The CDR3 is 18 residues long. This CDR3 is CASCLGDTLYSGANVLTF. For the CDR3, the DNA is TGTGCCAGCTGTTTAGGGGACACCCTGTATTCTGGGGCCAACGTCCTGACTTTC.

This clonotype has more than one count but fewer than ten. The chain employs TRBV20-1 and TRBJ1-1; a possible D gene is TRBD1 (5 bases). The CDR3 is 14 amino acids. V was trimmed by 6 bases and J by 4 bases, leaving 18 bases between them. The germline V gene encodes CDR1 DFQATT and CDR2 SNEGSKA (reference sequence). CDR3 sequence: CSARDWRQATEAFF. CDR3 sequence (DNA): TGCAGTGCCAGGGACTGGAGGCAGGCCACTGAAGCTTTCTTT.

This clonotype was found many times. The rearrangement links TRBV6-5 to TRBJ2-7; D is unclear. Germline assignment: CDR1 MNHEY and CDR2 SVGAGI. Between the trimmed V and J ends, which lost 2 bases and 5 bases, there was a span of 4 bases. This CDR3 is 11 amino acids long. This CDR3 reads CASSYVNEQYF. CDR3 coding DNA: TGTGCCAGCAGTTACGTTAACGAGCAGTACTTC.

In its sample, this clonotype was seen many times. The chain recombines TRBV7-9 with TRBJ1-1, with unresolved D. The CDR3 contains 14 residues. Germline CDR1 and CDR2: SEHNR and FQNEAQ (reference sequence). Trimming pared 3 bases from V and 0 bases from J, leaving 8 bases between. CDR3 nucleotide sequence: TGTGCCAGCAGCTTCTACAGCATGAACACTGAAGCTTTCTTT. Its translation: CASSFYSMNTEAFF.

This clonotype was recorded a few times. The chain recombines TRBV11-2 with TRBJ1-2; D gene unclear. Germline V gene lookup returns CDR1 SGHAT and CDR2 FQNNGV. The V end was cut by 4 bases, the J end by 5 bases, with 11 bases between. The length of the CDR3 is 13 residues. DNA of the CDR3: TGTGCCAGCAGCTCCAATAGTGGGTATGGCTACACCTTC. It yields the protein CASSSNSGYGYTF.

This clonotype has more than one count but fewer than ten. V gene TRBV28 combines with J gene TRBJ2-1; 15 bases are a match to TRBD2. V shed 3 bases, J shed 6 bases, and the junction held 6 bases outside the gene matches. Germline V gene data show CDR1 as MDHEN and CDR2 as SYDVKM. The length of the CDR3 is 17 residues. CDR3 sequence reads: CASSLEGTSGGSNEQFF. DNA of the CDR3: TGTGCCAGCAGTTTGGAAGGGACTAGCGGGGGGAGCAATGAGCAGTTCTTC.

This clonotype was seen many times. The chain carries TRBV20-1 and TRBJ2-5, with D possibly called TRBD1 or TRBD2 (5 bases each). The CDR3 extends over 14 amino acids. Germline CDR1 DFQATT, CDR2 SNEGSKA (reference sequence). V was trimmed by 1 base and J by 4 bases, leaving 13 bases between them. CDR3 in DNA: TGCAGTGCTAGAGTCGGGCAGGGACGAGAGACCCAGTACTTC. Protein sequence: CSARVGQGRETQYF.

The rearrangement links TRBV7-6 to TRBJ1-4; D unclear. Trimming removed 2 bases at V and 3 bases at J, with 10 bases between. CDR3 length equals 15 residues. CDR1 SGHVS and CDR2 FNYEAQ come from the germline V gene. The CDR3 DNA is TGTGCCAGCAGCTTACTGGCAAGTCCTAATGAAAAACTGTTTTTT. Its protein product is CASSLLASPNEKLFF.

The sample holds many counts of this clonotype. The genes are TRBV20-1 and TRBJ2-7; 11 positions match TRBD1. After removal of 3 bases from V and 1 base from J, the junction contained 5 bases not matched to a gene. The CDR3 runs 15 residues. CDR1 is DFQATT and CDR2 is SNEGSKA in the germline V gene (reference sequence). CDR3 protein: CSASRTGGRSYEQYV. DNA of the CDR3: TGCAGTGCTAGTAGGACAGGGGGCCGTTCCTACGAGCAGTACGTC.